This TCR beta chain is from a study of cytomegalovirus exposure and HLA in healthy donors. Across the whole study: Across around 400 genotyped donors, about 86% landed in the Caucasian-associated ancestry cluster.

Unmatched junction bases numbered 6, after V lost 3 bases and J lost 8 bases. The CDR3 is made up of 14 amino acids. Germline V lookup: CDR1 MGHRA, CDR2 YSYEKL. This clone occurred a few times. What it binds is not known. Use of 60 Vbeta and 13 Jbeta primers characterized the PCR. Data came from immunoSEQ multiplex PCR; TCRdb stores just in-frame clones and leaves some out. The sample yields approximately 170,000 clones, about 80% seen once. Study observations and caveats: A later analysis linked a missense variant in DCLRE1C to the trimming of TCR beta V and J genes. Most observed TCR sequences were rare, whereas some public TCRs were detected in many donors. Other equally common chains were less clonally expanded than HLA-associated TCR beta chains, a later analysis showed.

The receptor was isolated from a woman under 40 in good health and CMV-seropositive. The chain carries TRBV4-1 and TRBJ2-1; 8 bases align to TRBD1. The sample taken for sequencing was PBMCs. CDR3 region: CASSQDQGAYEQFF. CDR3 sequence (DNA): TGCGCCAGCAGCCAGGATCAGGGGGCCTATGAGCAGTTCTTC.